This T cell receptor (beta chain) appears in the sequencing data of a study of cytomegalovirus exposure and HLA in healthy donors. Across the study: Of all 400 or so donors who were genotyped, 75% to 90% belonged to the Caucasian-associated ancestry cluster. Study findings and constraints: Some V segments (TRBV6-2 and TRBV6-3 among them) were excluded as indistinguishable.

The sample holds one count of this clone. Antigen: not known. Germline CDR1 SGHNT, CDR2 YYREEE (reference sequence). The CDR3 contains 14 residues. Trimming took 4 bases from V and 5 from J; bases not matched to a gene: 3. Researchers ran the PCR with 60 Vbeta and 13 Jbeta primers. Data came from immunoSEQ multiplex PCR; TCRdb stores just in-frame clones and leaves some out. Of 170,000 or so clones listed, more than 65% were seen once; the top ten hold about 0.5%. The chain combines TRBV5-4 with TRBJ2-2; 9 bases fit TRBD1. This sequence originates from a woman in her forties or fifties in good health and CMV-seronegative. Source material: PBMCs. CDR3: CASSPTGGTGELFF. The CDR3 DNA reads TGTGCCAGCAGCCCGACAGGGGGGACCGGGGAGCTGTTTTTT.